These 30 T cell receptor beta chains were all obtained from the same sample, sequenced in a study of OX40 agonist ivuxolimab in advanced cancers. The assay was immunoSEQ multiplex PCR, and TCRdb's table has in-frame clones only and misses some. The sample includes about 40,000 clones, 75% to 90% of them seen just once. This sample comprised CD4+ or CD8+ T cells sorted from blood, obtained in a trial of the OX40 agonist ivuxolimab. The receptors come from an adult with an advanced solid tumor such as melanoma, head and neck, liver or kidney cancer.

CDR3 sequence reads: CASSLGGTLYGYTF. CDR3 in DNA: TGTGCCAGCAGCTTGGGGGGAACCCTCTATGGCTACACCTTC. The rearrangement joins TRBV5-6 to TRBJ1-2; D is undetermined. The CDR3 contains 14 residues. Trimming shortened V by 0 bases and J by 4 bases, and 10 bases separated the two germline ends. CDR1 is SGHDT and CDR2 is YYEEEE in the germline V gene.

This chain connects TRBV15 to TRBJ1-2; no clear D. Germline CDR1 and CDR2: LNHNV and YYDKDF (reference sequence). This CDR3 region has 14 residues. Trimming pared 1 base from V and 6 bases from J, leaving 12 bases between. DNA for the CDR3: TGTGCCACCAGCAGAGGAGGAACCGACCATGGCTACACCTTC. Protein sequence: CATSRGGTDHGYTF.

The chain employs TRBV29-1 and TRBJ2-7; weak D call: TRBD2 (5 bases). The CDR3 contains 12 residues. Germline CDR1 and CDR2: SQVTM and ANQGSEA. V dropped 4 bases and J dropped 7 bases, with 14 bases sitting between them. Here the CDR3 DNA reads TGCAGCGTTGGGCCGCCTTCGGGGGAGCAGTACTTC. Its translation: CSVGPPSGEQYF.

This clone has more than one count but fewer than ten. V usage is TRBV7-9 and J usage is TRBJ1-5, with 8 bases matching TRBD1. Germline V gene lookup returns CDR1 SEHNR and CDR2 FQNEAQ (reference sequence). The CDR3 is 13 residues long. Losses at the gene ends were 4 bases for V and 5 bases for J; bases not matched to a gene: 1. The CDR3 region has the DNA TGTGCCAGCAGCTCACAGGGGGATCAGCCCCAGCATTTT. This gives the protein CASSSQGDQPQHF.

In regard to this clone: Because it lacks the conserved phenylalanine or tryptophan at the end, this CDR3 is likely a read error. The V and J genes are TRBV7-9 and TRBJ1-6; maybe TRBD1 (5 bases). The germline gives CDR1 SEHNR, CDR2 FQNEAQ (reference sequence). The germline V and J ends were trimmed by 8 bases and 7 bases, with 12 bases remaining between them. CDR3 length: 13 amino acids. The CDR3 coding sequence is TGTGCCAGCGGCCCACAGGAGAATTCACCCCTCCACCTT. Protein sequence: CASGPQENSPLHL.

This clone has only one observation. V and J are TRBV9 and TRBJ2-2; TRBD1 agrees at 7 bases. Trimming removed 3 bases from V and 7 bases from J; junction bases left unmatched: 6. The germline V gene encodes CDR1 SGDLS and CDR2 YYNGEE. The CDR3 has 14 amino acids. The CDR3 loop reads CASSAGQAGGELFF. CDR3 bases: TGTGCCAGCAGCGCCGGACAGGCAGGCGGGGAGCTGTTTTTT.

The rearrangement joins TRBV5-1 to TRBJ2-3; TRBD1 matches 9 bases. The trim removed 4 bases at V and 3 bases at J, leaving 9 bases unmatched. This CDR3 has 16 amino acids. CDR1 and CDR2 (germline): SGHRS, YFSETQ. Written as DNA, the CDR3 is TGCGCCAGCAGCCCGGGACCGGGACAGGGTACAGATACGCAGTATTTT. Translation: CASSPGPGQGTDTQYF.

The chain is built from TRBV5-6 and TRBJ2-2; D possibly corresponds to TRBD1 (6 bases). CDR3 length: 14 residues. Germline V gives CDR1 SGHDT, CDR2 YYEEEE. The V and J ends lost 2 bases and 3 bases respectively, with 8 bases between them. The CDR3 region has the DNA TGTGCCAGCAGCTTTACAGGGTACACCGGGGAGCTGTTTTTT. It translates to CASSFTGYTGELFF.

This clone is medium-sized in the sample. The CDR3: CASSVGSISYEQYF. CDR3 bases: TGTGCCAGCAGCGTAGGAAGTATCTCCTACGAGCAGTACTTC. The rearrangement links TRBV9 to TRBJ2-7; D is unresolved. V lost 0 bases, J lost 0 bases, and 7 bases lay in between. There are 14 residues in the CDR3. Per germline, CDR1 SGDLS and CDR2 YYNGEE. The whole variable domain, filled in from reference TRBV9 and TRBJ2-7, reads DSGVTQTPKHLITATGQRVTLRCSPRSGDLSVYWYQQSLDQGLQFLIQYYNGEERAKGNILERFSAQQFPDLHSELNLSSLELGDSALYFCASSVGSISYEQYFGPGTRLTVT.

The chain couples TRBV2 to TRBJ1-2, with D perhaps matching TRBD1 (6 bases). The germline V gene has CDR1 SNHLY and CDR2 FYNNEI. CDR3 length: 16 residues. Trimming left V 2 bases short and J 8 bases short, with 21 bases between. CDR3 amino acids: CASSEIRFGQSRGYTF. The CDR3 coding sequence is TGTGCCAGCAGTGAAATTAGATTCGGACAGTCGAGGGGCTACACCTTC. Complete variable domain (other parts from reference TRBV2 and TRBJ1-2): EPEVTQTPSHQVTQMGQEVILRCVPISNHLYFYWYRQILGQKVEFLVSFYNNEISEKSEIFDDQFSVERPDGSNFTLKIRSTKLEDSAMYFCASSEIRFGQSRGYTFGSGTRLTVV.

This chain links TRBV6-5 with TRBJ2-5; D is perhaps TRBD1 or TRBD2 (5 bases each). Germline V gene data show CDR1 as MNHEY and CDR2 as SVGAGI. CDR3 length equals 13 residues. V lost 7 bases and J lost 4, with 13 bases in between. CDR3 in amino acids: CASTRRDVETQYF. The DNA of the CDR3 is TGTGCCAGCACGCGCCGGGACGTAGAGACCCAGTACTTC.

The V call is TRBV5-1, the J call TRBJ1-2; D not resolved. The CDR3 extends over 13 amino acids. Germline values: CDR1 SGHRS, CDR2 YFSETQ. V shed 0 bases and J shed 4 bases, with 7 bases lying between them. The CDR3: CASSLDRTYGYTF. DNA for the CDR3: TGCGCCAGCAGCTTGGACCGGACCTATGGCTACACCTTC.

This clone was detected only once. V usage is TRBV6-1 and J usage is TRBJ1-5, with 9 bases matching TRBD1. The CDR3 sequence is 15 residues long. The germline V gene has CDR1 MNHNS and CDR2 SASEGT. V was pared by 10 bases and J by 0 bases, with 7 bases of the junction left unmatched. The chain's CDR3 is CATTQGAYSNQPQHF. Here the CDR3 DNA reads TGTGCCACTACACAGGGGGCTTATAGCAATCAGCCCCAGCATTTT.

The V and J genes are TRBV7-9 and TRBJ1-1; no clear D gene. Germline V gene data show CDR1 as SEHNR and CDR2 as FQNEAQ (reference sequence). The CDR3 has 15 amino acids. V lost 1 base, J lost 1 base, and 10 bases lay in between. This CDR3 reads CASSLEAVTNTEAFF. The CDR3 nucleotides are TGTGCCAGCAGCTTAGAGGCTGTGACGAACACTGAAGCTTTCTTT.

The chain has TRBV5-4 and TRBJ1-2, with TRBD1 identical over 9 bases. The CDR3 extends over 14 amino acids. J gave up 5 bases and V 0 bases, and 2 bases lay outside the gene matches. Per germline, CDR1 SGHNT and CDR2 YYREEE (reference sequence). CDR3 protein: CASSLGGQGYGYTF. Written as DNA, the CDR3 is TGTGCCAGCAGCTTGGGGGGACAGGGTTATGGCTACACCTTC.

This clone was found once. The chain links TRBV4-3 to TRBJ2-3; 10 nucleotides agree with TRBD2. Unmatched junction bases numbered 4, after V lost 1 base and J lost 3 bases. Germline-derived CDR1 and CDR2 are LGHNA and YSLEER. The CDR3 runs to 16 residues. CDR3 in DNA: TGCGCCAGCAGCCAAGGTTTTAGCGGGGGGACAGATACGCAGTATTTT. Amino acid sequence: CASSQGFSGGTDTQYF.

The gene calls are TRBV5-8 and TRBJ2-6; the D gene is possibly TRBD2 (5 bases). CDR1 and CDR2 (germline): SGHTS, YDEGEE. Trimming stripped 3 bases from V and 0 bases from J, with 10 bases between. The CDR3 consists of 16 residues. The CDR3, as DNA: TGTGCCAGCAGCTGGGCCGGGGACTCTGGGGCCAACGTCCTGACTTTC. Its translation: CASSWAGDSGANVLTF.

This chain connects TRBV9 to TRBJ2-7, with 7 bases aligning to TRBD1. Trimming removed 0 bases from V and 7 bases from J; junction bases left unmatched: 7. CDR1 is SGDLS, CDR2 YYNGEE, per germline. This CDR3 has 14 residues. CDR3 coding DNA: TGTGCCAGCAGCGTAGGACAGGGACCTGGGGAGCAGTACTTC. This sequence encodes CASSVGQGPGEQYF. Full variable domain (rest looked up from reference TRBV9 and TRBJ2-7): DSGVTQTPKHLITATGQRVTLRCSPRSGDLSVYWYQQSLDQGLQFLIQYYNGEERAKGNILERFSAQQFPDLHSELNLSSLELGDSALYFCASSVGQGPGEQYFGPGTRLTVT.

V is TRBV5-1 and J is TRBJ2-1, with a weak D call TRBD2 (5 bases). Germline-derived CDR1 and CDR2 are SGHRS and YFSETQ. The germline V and J ends were trimmed by 7 bases and 4 bases, with 9 bases remaining between them. The CDR3 spans 12 residues. CDR3 sequence (DNA): TGCGCCAGCGCAACGGGATACAATGAGCAGTTCTTC. Protein product: CASATGYNEQFF.

This clone was seen a few times. The rearrangement uses TRBV2 and TRBJ2-5; TRBD1 agrees at 8 bases. Germline CDR1 SNHLY, CDR2 FYNNEI. CDR3 length equals 14 residues. Trimming cost V 5 bases and J 1 base; bases outside gene matches: 3. CDR3 protein: CASSPQGAQETQYF. The CDR3 DNA follows: TGTGCCAGCAGTCCTCAGGGGGCCCAAGAGACCCAGTACTTC.

The gene calls are TRBV7-2 and TRBJ2-7; D gene ambiguous. The CDR3 consists of 14 residues. Germline-derived CDR1 and CDR2 are SGHTA and FQGNSA. V dropped 2 bases and J dropped 6 bases, with 14 bases sitting between them. CDR3: CASSLRTVSGEQYF. CDR3 bases: TGTGCCAGCAGCTTAAGAACCGTCTCCGGCGAGCAGTACTTC.

V usage is TRBV5-4 and J usage is TRBJ1-2; D ambiguous. The V end was cut by 1 base, the J end by 0 bases, with 10 bases between. In germline, CDR1 is SGHNT, CDR2 YYREEE (reference sequence). This CDR3 comprises 15 residues. This CDR3 is CASSLTEEANYGYTF. CDR3 in DNA: TGTGCCAGCAGCTTGACAGAGGAAGCTAACTATGGCTACACCTTC.

This chain joins TRBV27 and TRBJ2-1; maybe TRBD1 (5 bases). The CDR3 sequence is 14 residues long. V lost 0 bases and J 4 bases, leaving 7 bases between the germline ends. CDR1 MNHEY and CDR2 SMNVEV come from the germline V gene (reference sequence). The CDR3 region has the DNA TGTGCCAGCAGTTTATCAGGGGAATACAATGAGCAGTTCTTC. Translating gives CASSLSGEYNEQFF.

The V call is TRBV11-3, the J call TRBJ2-7, with a weak D call TRBD2 (6 bases). The CDR3 runs 17 residues. Per the germline V gene, CDR1 is SGHNT and CDR2 is YENEEA. Trimming removed 1 base at V and 0 bases at J, with 16 bases between. DNA of the CDR3: TGTGCCAGCAGCTTAGGAGGGGCCGCGGGGACCTCCTACGAGCAGTACTTC. It encodes CASSLGGAAGTSYEQYF.

The rearrangement joins TRBV27 to TRBJ2-2, with D maybe TRBD1 (5 bases). V was pared by 3 bases and J by 3 bases, with 11 bases between. The CDR3 is 15 residues long. Looked up from germline, CDR1 is MNHEY and CDR2 is SMNVEV (reference sequence). CDR3 nucleotide sequence: TGTGCCAGCAGTTTTAAAGGACACGACACCGGGGAGCTGTTTTTT. It encodes CASSFKGHDTGELFF.

J is TRBJ2-2 and V is TRBV7-2; 9 bases agree with TRBD1. Trimming at V came to 5 bases and at J to 7 bases, leaving 11 bases not matched to a gene. The CDR3 has 16 amino acids. Per the germline V gene, CDR1 is SGHTA and CDR2 is FQGNSA. This CDR3 reads CASSQGDRDENGELFF. The CDR3 DNA follows: TGTGCCAGCAGCCAAGGGGACAGGGATGAAAACGGGGAGCTGTTTTTT.

The sample holds one count of this clone. This chain links TRBV29-1 with TRBJ1-1; D is ambiguous. This CDR3 region has 8 residues. The V end lost 0 bases, the J end lost 10 bases, and 0 bases lay between the germline ends. Germline CDR1 is SQVTM and CDR2 is ANQGSEA. This CDR3 is CSVEEAFF. The CDR3, as DNA: TGCAGCGTTGAAGAAGCTTTCTTT.

The chain has TRBV11-2 and TRBJ1-1; the match to TRBD1 covers 8 bases. Germline V CDR1 and CDR2: SGHAT, FQNNGV. With 5 bases clipped from V and 4 bases from J, the junction kept 12 bases outside the gene matches. CDR3 length: 16 amino acids. The CDR3 here is CASSLLRGQGGTEAFF. Here the CDR3 DNA reads TGTGCCAGCAGCCTACTCCGAGGACAGGGCGGCACTGAAGCTTTCTTT.

The rearrangement joins TRBV6-5 to TRBJ1-2; D possibly corresponds to TRBD1 (5 bases). Germline CDR1 reads MNHEY; CDR2 reads SVGAGI. The CDR3 is 15 residues long. V was pared by 0 bases and J by 8 bases, with 16 bases between. CDR3 loop: CASSYSRGQGGGYTF. The CDR3 DNA follows: TGTGCCAGCAGTTACTCCCGAGGGCAGGGAGGCGGCTACACCTTC.

The chain links TRBV27 to TRBJ2-2, with a possible D match to TRBD1 (5 bases). Trimming cost V 4 bases and J 8 bases, with 8 bases left between them. This CDR3 has 12 amino acids. Per the germline V gene, CDR1 is MNHEY and CDR2 is SMNVEV (reference sequence). The CDR3 coding sequence is TGTGCCAGCAGTTCATACAGGGGGGAGCTGTTTTTT. Its translation is CASSSYRGELFF.